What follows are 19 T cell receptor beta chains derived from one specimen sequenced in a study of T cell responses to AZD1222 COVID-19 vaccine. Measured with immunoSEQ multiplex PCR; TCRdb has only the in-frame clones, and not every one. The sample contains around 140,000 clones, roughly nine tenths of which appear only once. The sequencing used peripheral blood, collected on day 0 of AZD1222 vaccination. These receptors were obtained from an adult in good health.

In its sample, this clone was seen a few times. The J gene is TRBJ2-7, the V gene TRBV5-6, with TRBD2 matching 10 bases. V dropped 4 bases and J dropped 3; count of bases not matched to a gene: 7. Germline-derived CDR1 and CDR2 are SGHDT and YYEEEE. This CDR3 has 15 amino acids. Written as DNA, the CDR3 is TGTGCCAGCAGCCTACTAGCGGGAAGGGGCTACGAGCAGTACTTC. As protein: CASSLLAGRGYEQYF. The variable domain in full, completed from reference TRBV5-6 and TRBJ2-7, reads DAGVTQSPTHLIKTRGQQVTLRCSPKSGHDTVSWYQQALGQGPQFIFQYYEEEERQRGNFPDRFSGHQFPNYSSELNVNALLLGDSALYLCASSLLAGRGYEQYFGPGTRLTVT.

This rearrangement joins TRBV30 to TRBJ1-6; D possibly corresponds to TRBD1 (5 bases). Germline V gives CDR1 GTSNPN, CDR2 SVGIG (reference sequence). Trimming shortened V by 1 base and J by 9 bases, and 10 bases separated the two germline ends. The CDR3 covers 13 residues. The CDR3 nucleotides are TGTGCCTGGAGTGAAGGGGTACTTTCACCCCTCCACTTT. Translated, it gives CAWSEGVLSPLHF. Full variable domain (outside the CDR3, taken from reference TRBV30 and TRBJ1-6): SQTIHQWPATLVQPVGSPLSLECTVEGTSNPNLYWYRQAAGRGLQLLFYSVGIGQISSEVPQNLSASRPQDRQFILSSKKLLLSDSGFYLCAWSEGVLSPLHFGNGTRLTVT.

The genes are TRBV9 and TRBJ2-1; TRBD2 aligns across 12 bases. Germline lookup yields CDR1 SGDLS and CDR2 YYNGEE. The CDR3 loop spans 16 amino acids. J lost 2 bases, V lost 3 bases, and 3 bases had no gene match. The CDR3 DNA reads TGTGCCAGCAGCGCGAGACTAGCGGGAGCCTACAATGAGCAGTTCTTC. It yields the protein CASSARLAGAYNEQFF.

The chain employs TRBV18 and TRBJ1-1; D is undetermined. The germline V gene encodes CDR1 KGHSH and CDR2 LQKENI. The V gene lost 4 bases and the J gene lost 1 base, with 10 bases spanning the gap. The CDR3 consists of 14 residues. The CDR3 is CASSLVGRNTEAFF. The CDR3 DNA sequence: TGTGCCAGCTCACTCGTGGGTAGGAACACTGAAGCTTTCTTT.

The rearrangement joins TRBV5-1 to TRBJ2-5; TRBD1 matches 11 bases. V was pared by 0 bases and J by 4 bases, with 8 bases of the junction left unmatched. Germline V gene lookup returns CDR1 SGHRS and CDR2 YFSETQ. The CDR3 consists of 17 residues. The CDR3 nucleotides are TGCGCCAGCAGCTTGGGGACAGGGGGCCCCCAAATAGAGACCCAGTACTTC. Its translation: CASSLGTGGPQIETQYF.

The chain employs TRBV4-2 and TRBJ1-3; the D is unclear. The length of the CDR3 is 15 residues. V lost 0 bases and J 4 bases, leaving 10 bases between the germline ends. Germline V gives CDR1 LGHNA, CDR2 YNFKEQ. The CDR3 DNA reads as TGTGCCAGCAGCCAAGATTTAGGGTCCGGAAACACCATATATTTT. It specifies CASSQDLGSGNTIYF.

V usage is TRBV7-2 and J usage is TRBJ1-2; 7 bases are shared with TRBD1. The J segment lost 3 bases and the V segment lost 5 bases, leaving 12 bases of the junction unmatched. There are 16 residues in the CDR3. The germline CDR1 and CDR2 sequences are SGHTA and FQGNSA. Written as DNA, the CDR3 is TGTGCCAGCAGCCACTCCCCGGGACAGTCAGACTATGGCTACACCTTC. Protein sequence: CASSHSPGQSDYGYTF.

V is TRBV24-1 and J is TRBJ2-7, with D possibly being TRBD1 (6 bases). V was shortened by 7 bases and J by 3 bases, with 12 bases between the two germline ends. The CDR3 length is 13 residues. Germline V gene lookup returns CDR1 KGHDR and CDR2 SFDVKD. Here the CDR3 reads CATRSRDNYEQYF. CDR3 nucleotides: TGTGCCACCAGGAGCAGGGACAACTACGAGCAGTACTTC.

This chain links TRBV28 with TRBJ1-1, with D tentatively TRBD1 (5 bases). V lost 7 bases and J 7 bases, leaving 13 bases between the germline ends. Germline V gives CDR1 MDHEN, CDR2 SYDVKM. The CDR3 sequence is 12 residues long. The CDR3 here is CASTTWRGEAFF. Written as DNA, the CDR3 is TGTGCCAGCACCACGTGGAGGGGTGAAGCTTTCTTT.

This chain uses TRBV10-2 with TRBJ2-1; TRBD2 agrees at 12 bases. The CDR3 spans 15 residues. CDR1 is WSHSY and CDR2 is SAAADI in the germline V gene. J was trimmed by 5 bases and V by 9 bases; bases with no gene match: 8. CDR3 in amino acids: CASASGRAWDNEQFF. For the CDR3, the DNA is TGCGCCAGTGCTAGCGGGAGGGCCTGGGACAATGAGCAGTTCTTC.

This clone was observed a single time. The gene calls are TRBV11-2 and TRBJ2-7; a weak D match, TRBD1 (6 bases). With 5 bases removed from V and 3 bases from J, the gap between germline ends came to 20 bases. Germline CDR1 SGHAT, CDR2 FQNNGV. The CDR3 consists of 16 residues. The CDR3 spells CASSRDAHPRGYEQYF. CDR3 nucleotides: TGTGCCAGCAGCCGCGACGCTCACCCCAGGGGCTACGAGCAGTACTTC.

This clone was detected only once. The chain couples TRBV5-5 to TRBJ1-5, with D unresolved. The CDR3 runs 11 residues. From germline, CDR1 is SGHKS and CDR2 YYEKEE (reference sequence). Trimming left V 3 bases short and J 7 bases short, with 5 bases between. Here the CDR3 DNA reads TGTGCCAGCAGCTATGGACAGCCCCAGCATTTT. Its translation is CASSYGQPQHF.

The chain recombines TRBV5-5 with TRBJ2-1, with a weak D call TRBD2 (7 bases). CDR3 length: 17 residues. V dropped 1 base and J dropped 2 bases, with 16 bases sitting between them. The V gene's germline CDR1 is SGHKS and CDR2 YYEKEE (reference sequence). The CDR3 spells CASSLRSGGAPYNEQFF. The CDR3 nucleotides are TGTGCCAGCAGCTTGAGGTCGGGGGGCGCACCCTACAATGAGCAGTTCTTC.

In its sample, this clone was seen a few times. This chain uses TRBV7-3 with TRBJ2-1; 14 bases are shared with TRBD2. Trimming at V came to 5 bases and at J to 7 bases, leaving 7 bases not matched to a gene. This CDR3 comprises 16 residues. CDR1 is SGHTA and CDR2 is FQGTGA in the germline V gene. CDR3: CASSLEGTSGRNEQFF. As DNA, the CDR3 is TGTGCCAGCAGCCTGGAGGGGACTAGCGGGAGAAATGAGCAGTTCTTC.

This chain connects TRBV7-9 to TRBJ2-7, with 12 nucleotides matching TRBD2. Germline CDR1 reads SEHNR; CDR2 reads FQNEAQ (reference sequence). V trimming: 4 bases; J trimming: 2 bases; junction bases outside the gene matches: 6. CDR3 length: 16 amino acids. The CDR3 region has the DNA TGTGCCAGCAGCTCCCTAGCGGGGGGGGCCCCCTACGAGCAGTACTTC. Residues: CASSSLAGGAPYEQYF.

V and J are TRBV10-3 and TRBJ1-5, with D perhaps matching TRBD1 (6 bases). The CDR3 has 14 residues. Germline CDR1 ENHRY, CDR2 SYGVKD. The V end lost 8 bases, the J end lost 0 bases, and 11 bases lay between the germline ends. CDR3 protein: CAIGRTDSNQPQHF. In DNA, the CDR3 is TGTGCCATCGGTAGGACAGATAGCAATCAGCCCCAGCATTTT.

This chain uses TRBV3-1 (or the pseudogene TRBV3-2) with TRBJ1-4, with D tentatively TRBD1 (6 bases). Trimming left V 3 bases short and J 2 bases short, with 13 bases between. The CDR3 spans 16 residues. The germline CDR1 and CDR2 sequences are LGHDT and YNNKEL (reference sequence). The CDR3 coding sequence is TGTGCCAGCAGCCAGGATCAGGGGACGACTAATGAAAAACTGTTTTTT. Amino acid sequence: CASSQDQGTTNEKLFF.

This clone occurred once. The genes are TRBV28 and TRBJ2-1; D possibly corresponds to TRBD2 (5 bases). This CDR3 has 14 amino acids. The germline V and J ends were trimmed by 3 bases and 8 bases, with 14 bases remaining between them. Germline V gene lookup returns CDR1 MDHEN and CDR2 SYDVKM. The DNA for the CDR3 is TGTGCCAGCAGTTTGGCTAGCATTTACGATGAGCAGTTCTTC. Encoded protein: CASSLASIYDEQFF.

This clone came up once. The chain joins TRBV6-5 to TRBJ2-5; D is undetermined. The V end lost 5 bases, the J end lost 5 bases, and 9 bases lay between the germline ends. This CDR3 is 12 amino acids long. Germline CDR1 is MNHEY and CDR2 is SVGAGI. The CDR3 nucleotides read TGTGCCAGCAGTCCCCTCGGGGAGACCCAGTACTTC. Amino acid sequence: CASSPLGETQYF.